A selection of T cell receptor beta chains follows, all from one sample in a study of shared clonotypes between healthy human individuals. Assay used: immunoSEQ multiplex PCR; TCRdb lists only in-frame clones, some missing. The repertoire consists of millions of clones, with around nine tenths occurring once and the leading ten covering more than 0.12%. The sequenced sample was naive CD4+ T cells sorted from blood. These receptors all stem from a man between 18 and 35 years old in good health. Each CDR3 is given without its conserved first and last residue. The D gene is left open where the match is weak. Not every row has a clone size; where given, it reads once, few, many or a size class.

CDR3,V,D,size,J
ASSERFYNSPLH,TRBV6-1,NA,NA,TRBJ1-6
ASSPTIGELF,TRBV5-1,NA,NA,TRBJ2-2
ASSEGAGGNYEQY,TRBV7-6,NA,NA,TRBJ2-7
ASSPGTGTSGNTIY,TRBV5-4,TRBD1,NA,TRBJ1-3
ASSPTSTVNTEAF,TRBV7-9,NA,once,TRBJ1-1
AWSPSRAKYEQY,TRBV30,NA,NA,TRBJ2-7
ASSLGSNYGYT,TRBV11-2,NA,once,TRBJ1-2
ASSGGRTNYGYT,TRBV27,NA,NA,TRBJ1-2
ASKDSLSYEQY,TRBV6-1,NA,NA,TRBJ2-7
AISESQGATDTQY,TRBV10-3,TRBD1,once,TRBJ2-3
ASSHYPDRSYGYT,TRBV11-2,NA,NA,TRBJ1-2
ASSLDGGADASYNEQF,TRBV7-8,NA,NA,TRBJ2-1
AVQMTEDTEAF,TRBV10-3,NA,NA,TRBJ1-1
ASSLGAEQY,TRBV5-5,NA,NA,TRBJ2-7
ATLGSYEQY,TRBV10-3,NA,NA,TRBJ2-7
ASSSSGGAADTQY,TRBV2,TRBD2,NA,TRBJ2-3
ASSPSGRLNTEAF,TRBV19,NA,once,TRBJ1-1
AISSSPGASNEKLF,TRBV10-3,NA,NA,TRBJ1-4
SVGTGGPPSYEQY,TRBV29-1,NA,NA,TRBJ2-7
ASSPNGAGANYGYT,TRBV9,NA,NA,TRBJ1-2
ASSLGRGQPQH,TRBV7-2,NA,NA,TRBJ1-5
ASSAQGYGELF,TRBV11-3,NA,NA,TRBJ2-2
ASSLRSGAGNTIY,TRBV11-2,NA,NA,TRBJ1-3
ASSLETGTAF,TRBV7-2,NA,NA,TRBJ1-1
ASRTTTRAF,TRBV5-1,NA,NA,TRBJ1-1
ASSQTPTGTGYGYT,TRBV4-3,TRBD1,NA,TRBJ1-2